The 3 T cell receptor beta chains in this list originate from one sample, sequenced in a study of T cells expressing NK-cell markers. One entry per CDR3 protein, without DNA, is what TCRdb gives after re-calling the 5' RACE reads. The sample includes some 600,000 distinct CDR3 sequences. What was sequenced was blood T cells: a sorted CD56 or NKG2C T cell subset, CD4+ or CD8+ T cells, or bulk PBMC T cells (not recorded which). These receptors were obtained from a man between 18 and 29 years old in good health.

V is TRBV15 and J is TRBJ2-4. This CDR3 is built from 15 residues. Germline assignment: CDR1 LNHNV and CDR2 YYDKDF (reference sequence). The CDR3 spells CATSRDLVQVDIQYF.

V usage is TRBV7-9 and J usage is TRBJ2-3; TCRdb selects TRBD2, and the lack of DNA leaves this call unchecked. Germline loops: CDR1 SEHNR, CDR2 FQNEAQ (reference sequence). The CDR3 loop spans 16 amino acids. This chain's CDR3 is CASSRGRDSGSDTQYF.

The V gene is TRBV5-1, the J gene TRBJ2-1; TCRdb selects TRBD2, and the lack of DNA leaves this call unchecked. Germline V gives CDR1 SGHRS, CDR2 YFSETQ. This CDR3 has 18 amino acids. The CDR3 protein is CASSPPPGGPYKMYEQFF.